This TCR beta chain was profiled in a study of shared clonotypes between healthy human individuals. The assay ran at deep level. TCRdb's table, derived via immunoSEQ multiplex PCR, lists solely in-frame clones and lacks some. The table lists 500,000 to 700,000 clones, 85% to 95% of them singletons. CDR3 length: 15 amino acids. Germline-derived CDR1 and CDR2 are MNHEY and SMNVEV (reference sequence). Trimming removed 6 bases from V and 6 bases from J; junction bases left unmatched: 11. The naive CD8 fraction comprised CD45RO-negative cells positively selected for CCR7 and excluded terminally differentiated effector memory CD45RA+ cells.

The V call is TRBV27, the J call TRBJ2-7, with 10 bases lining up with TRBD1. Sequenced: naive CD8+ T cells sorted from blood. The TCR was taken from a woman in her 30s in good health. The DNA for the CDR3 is TGTGCCAGCAGCCCTCAAGGACAGGGGGTTAGCGAGCAGTACTTC. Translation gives CASSPQGQGVSEQYF.